This T cell receptor beta chain was identified in a study of T cells in Graves' hyperthyroidism and ophthalmopathy. This clonotype was recorded only once. TCR beta CDR3 regions were amplified from RNA. TCR CDR3 regions were first amplified by RT-PCR with HTBI primers. MiXCR, run by TCRdb on the multiplex PCR reads, gives a single entry per CDR3 protein. The sample holds 500,000 to 600,000 distinct CDR3 sequences; roughly 46% are singletons and the top ten take roughly 8.2%. Germline CDR1 is LNHNV and CDR2 is YYDKDF (reference sequence). This CDR3 contains 15 residues. The germline V and J ends were trimmed by 3 bases and 5 bases, with 11 bases remaining between them. Stable Graves' hyperthyroidism denoted no ophthalmopathy progression over 18 months. The patients, who ranged from 18 to 65 in age, presented with newly diagnosed hyperthyroidism lasting under 2 months. Each diagnosis drew on symptoms, thyroxine, TRAb, thyroid ultrasound and orbital computed tomography findings.

J is TRBJ1-6 and V is TRBV15, with D hard to call. The sequenced material came from peripheral blood or thyroid tissue (not recorded which). This TCR was recovered from a woman aged 18-29 years with Graves' hyperthyroidism. The CDR3, as DNA: TGTGCCACCAGCAGGGAAGGGTCCGATAATTCACCCCTCCACTTT. This codes for CATSREGSDNSPLHF.